This T cell receptor (beta chain) comes out of a study of blood T cell repertoires in COVID-19. Study summary: Material from acute and convalescent COVID-19 was sourced from the United States, Italy and Spain. The analysed material was cDNA or gDNA that came from T cells, B-cell-depleted T cells, or PBMCs.

The data were produced by immunoSEQ multiplex PCR, yet TCRdb's version contains in-frame clones alone and is incomplete. The sample holds some 170,000 clones, roughly 88% seen once. This CDR3 comprises 16 residues. Germline assignment: CDR1 KGHDR and CDR2 SFDVKD. V trimming: 8 bases; J trimming: 2 bases; junction bases outside the gene matches: 10. Everyone who took part was about 18 to 90 years old, and they came from about 23 US areas. Cohort allocation depended upon clinical history that participants reported. The specimen was PBMCs or T cells enriched from blood (not recorded which). The chain uses TRBV24-1 and TRBJ2-3; 9 bases line up with TRBD1. This receptor was obtained from a man in his fifties or sixties who had recovered from COVID-19. The CDR3 region has the DNA TGTGCCACCACCGAAGGGACAGGGCACCTCACAGATACGCAGTATTTT. This translates into CATTEGTGHLTDTQYF.